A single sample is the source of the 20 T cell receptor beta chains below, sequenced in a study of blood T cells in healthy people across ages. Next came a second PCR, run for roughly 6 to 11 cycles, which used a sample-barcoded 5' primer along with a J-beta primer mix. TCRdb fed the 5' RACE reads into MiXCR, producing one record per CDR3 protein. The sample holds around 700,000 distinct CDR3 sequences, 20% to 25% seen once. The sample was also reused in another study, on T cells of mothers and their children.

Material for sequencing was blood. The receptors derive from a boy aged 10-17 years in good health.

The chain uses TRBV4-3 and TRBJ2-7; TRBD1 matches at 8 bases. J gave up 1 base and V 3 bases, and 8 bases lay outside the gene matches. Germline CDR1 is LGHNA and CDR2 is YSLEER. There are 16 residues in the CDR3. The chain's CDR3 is CASSHSGQGESYEQYF. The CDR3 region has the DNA TGCGCCAGCAGCCACTCAGGACAGGGAGAGTCCTACGAGCAGTACTTC.

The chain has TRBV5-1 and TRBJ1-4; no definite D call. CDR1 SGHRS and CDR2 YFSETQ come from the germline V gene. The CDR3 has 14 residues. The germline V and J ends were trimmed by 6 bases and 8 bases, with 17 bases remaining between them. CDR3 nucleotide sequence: TGCGCCAGCAACTCCGGGCTCCGGGAAGAAAAACTGTTTTTT. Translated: CASNSGLREEKLFF.

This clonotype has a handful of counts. The CDR3 sequence: CASSYGGSSGNTIYF. DNA of the CDR3: TGTGCCAGCAGTTACGGGGGAAGCTCTGGAAACACCATATATTTT. This rearrangement joins TRBV6-5 to TRBJ1-3, with D perhaps TRBD1 (5 bases). The V end was cut by 2 bases, the J end by 0 bases, with 8 bases between. This CDR3 has 15 amino acids. Per germline, CDR1 MNHEY and CDR2 SVGAGI.

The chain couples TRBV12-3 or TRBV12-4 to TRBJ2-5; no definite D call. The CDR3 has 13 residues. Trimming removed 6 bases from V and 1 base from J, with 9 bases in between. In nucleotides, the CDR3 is TGTGCCAGCAGCCCAAGCCGCCAAGAGACCCAGTACTTC. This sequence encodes CASSPSRQETQYF.

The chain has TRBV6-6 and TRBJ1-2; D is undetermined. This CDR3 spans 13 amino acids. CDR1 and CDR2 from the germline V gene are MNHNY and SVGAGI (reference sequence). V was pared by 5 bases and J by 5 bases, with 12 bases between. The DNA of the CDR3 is TGTGCCAGCAGTCCGGCCTTCCCTTATGGCTACACCTTC. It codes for CASSPAFPYGYTF.

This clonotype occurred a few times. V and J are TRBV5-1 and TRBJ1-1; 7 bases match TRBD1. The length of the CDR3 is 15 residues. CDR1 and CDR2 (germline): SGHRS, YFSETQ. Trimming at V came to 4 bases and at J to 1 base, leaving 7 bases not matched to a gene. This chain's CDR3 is CASSPRTGQNTEAFF. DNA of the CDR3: TGCGCCAGCAGCCCGAGGACAGGCCAGAACACTGAAGCTTTCTTT.

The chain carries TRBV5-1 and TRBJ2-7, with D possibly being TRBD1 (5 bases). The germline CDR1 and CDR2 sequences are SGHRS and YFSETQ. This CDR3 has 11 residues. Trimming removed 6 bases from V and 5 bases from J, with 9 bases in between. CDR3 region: CASMDTHEQYF. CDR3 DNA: TGCGCCAGCATGGACACGCACGAGCAGTACTTC.

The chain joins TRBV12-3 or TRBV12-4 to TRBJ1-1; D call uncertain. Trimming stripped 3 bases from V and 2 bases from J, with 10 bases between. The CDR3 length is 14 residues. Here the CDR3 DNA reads TGTGCCAGCAGTTTGCGCGCCGGCAACACTGAAGCTTTCTTT. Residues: CASSLRAGNTEAFF.

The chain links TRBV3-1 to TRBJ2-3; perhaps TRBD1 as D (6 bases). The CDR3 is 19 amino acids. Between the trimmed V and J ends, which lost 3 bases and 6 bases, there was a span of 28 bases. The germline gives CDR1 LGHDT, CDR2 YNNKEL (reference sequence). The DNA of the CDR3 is TGTGCCAGCAGCCAGCAGGACAGTTTAATACGAGGGGACGTGGATACGCAGTATTTT. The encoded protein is CASSQQDSLIRGDVDTQYF.

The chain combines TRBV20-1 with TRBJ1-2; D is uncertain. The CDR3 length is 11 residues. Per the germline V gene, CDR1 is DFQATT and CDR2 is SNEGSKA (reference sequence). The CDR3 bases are TGCGCAGTGCTAGAAAGCTATGGCTACACCTTC. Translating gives CAVLESYGYTF.

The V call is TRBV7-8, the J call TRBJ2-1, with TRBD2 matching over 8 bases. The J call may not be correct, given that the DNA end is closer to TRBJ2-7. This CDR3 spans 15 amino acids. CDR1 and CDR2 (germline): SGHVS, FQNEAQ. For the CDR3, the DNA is TGTGCCAGCAGCTCGATCCCCGGGACTAGCTACGAGCAGTACTTC. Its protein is CASSSIPGTSYEQYF.

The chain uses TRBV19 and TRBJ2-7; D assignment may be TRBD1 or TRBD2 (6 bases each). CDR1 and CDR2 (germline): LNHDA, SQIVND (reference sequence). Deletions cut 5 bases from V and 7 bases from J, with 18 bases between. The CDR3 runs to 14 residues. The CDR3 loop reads CASSYTGAPGEQYF. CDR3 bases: TGTGCCAGTAGTTATACGGGGGCGCCAGGTGAGCAGTACTTC.

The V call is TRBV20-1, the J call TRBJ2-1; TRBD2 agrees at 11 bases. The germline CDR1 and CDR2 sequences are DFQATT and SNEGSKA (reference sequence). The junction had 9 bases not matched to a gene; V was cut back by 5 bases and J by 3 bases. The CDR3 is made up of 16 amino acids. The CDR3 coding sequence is TGCAGTGCTTTACTAGCGGGAGCTCCTAACTACAATGAGCAGTTCTTC. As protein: CSALLAGAPNYNEQFF.

CDR3 residues: CASISGLAGLNEQFF. The DNA of the CDR3 is TGTGCCAGCATTTCGGGACTAGCGGGATTGAATGAGCAGTTCTTC. This chain joins TRBV7-8 and TRBJ2-5, with 13 bases lining up with TRBD2. The J call could be wrong; TRBJ2-1 is a better fit for the DNA end. From germline, CDR1 is SGHVS and CDR2 FQNEAQ. The CDR3 is made up of 15 amino acids.

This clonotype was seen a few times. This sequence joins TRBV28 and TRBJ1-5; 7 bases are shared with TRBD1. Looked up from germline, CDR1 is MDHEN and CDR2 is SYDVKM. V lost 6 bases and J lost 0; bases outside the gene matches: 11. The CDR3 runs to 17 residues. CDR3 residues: CASSSITGALSNQPQHF. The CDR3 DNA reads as TGTGCCAGCAGCTCGATTACAGGGGCCCTTAGCAATCAGCCCCAGCATTTT.

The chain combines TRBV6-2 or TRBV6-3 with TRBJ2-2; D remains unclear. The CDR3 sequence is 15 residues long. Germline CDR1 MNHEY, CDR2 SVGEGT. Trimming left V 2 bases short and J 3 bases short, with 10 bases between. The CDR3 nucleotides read TGTGCCAGCAGTTACAGCATCTGGGACACCGGGGAGCTGTTTTTT. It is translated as CASSYSIWDTGELFF.

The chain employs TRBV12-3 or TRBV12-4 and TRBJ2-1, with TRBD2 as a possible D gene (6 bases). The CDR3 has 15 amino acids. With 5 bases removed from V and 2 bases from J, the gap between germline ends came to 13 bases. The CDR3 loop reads CASSAGTATYNEQFF. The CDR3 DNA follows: TGTGCCAGCAGTGCCGGGACTGCAACCTACAATGAGCAGTTCTTC.

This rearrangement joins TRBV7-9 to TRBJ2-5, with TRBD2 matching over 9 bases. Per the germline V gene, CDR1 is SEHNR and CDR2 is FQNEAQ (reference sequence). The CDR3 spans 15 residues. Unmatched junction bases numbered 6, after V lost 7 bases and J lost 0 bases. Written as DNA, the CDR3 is TGTGCCAGCACCATCCTAGCGGGGCACCAAGAGACCCAGTACTTC. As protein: CASTILAGHQETQYF. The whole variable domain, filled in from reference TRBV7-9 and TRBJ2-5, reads DTGVSQNPRHKITKRGQNVTFRCDPISEHNRLYWYRQTLGQGPEFLTYFQNEAQLEKSRLLSDRFSAERPKGSFSTLEIQRTEQGDSAMYLCASTILAGHQETQYFGPGTRLLVL.

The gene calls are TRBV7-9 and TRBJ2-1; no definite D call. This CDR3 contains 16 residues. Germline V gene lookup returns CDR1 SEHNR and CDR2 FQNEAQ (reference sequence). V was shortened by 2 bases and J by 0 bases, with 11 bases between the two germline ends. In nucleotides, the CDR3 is TGTGCCAGCAGCTTATTATGGCCAAGCTCCTACAATGAGCAGTTCTTC. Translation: CASSLLWPSSYNEQFF.

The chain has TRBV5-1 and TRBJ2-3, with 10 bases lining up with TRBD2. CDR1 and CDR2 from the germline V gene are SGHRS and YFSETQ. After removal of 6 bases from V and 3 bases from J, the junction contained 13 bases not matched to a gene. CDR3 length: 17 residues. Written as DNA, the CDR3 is TGCGCCAGCACTCCTACCCCACTAGCGGGGTATACAGATACGCAGTATTTT. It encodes CASTPTPLAGYTDTQYF. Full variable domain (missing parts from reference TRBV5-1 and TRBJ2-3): KAGVTQTPRYLIKTRGQQVTLSCSPISGHRSVSWYQQTPGQGLQFLFEYFSETQRNKGNFPGRFSGRQFSNSRSEMNVSTLELGDSALYLCASTPTPLAGYTDTQYFGPGTRLTVL.